The 13 T cell receptor beta chains in this list originate from one sample, sequenced in a study of cytomegalovirus exposure and HLA in healthy donors. PCR employed 60 Vbeta and 13 Jbeta primers. Sequenced by immunoSEQ multiplex PCR; TCRdb stores in-frame clones only, minus some. The table lists 110,000 to 150,000 clones, more than 70% of them singletons. Sequencing was carried out using PBMCs. Source of these receptors: a woman aged 45-60 years in good health and CMV-seronegative.

The genes are TRBV7-5 and TRBJ2-5; TRBD2, the D gene given by the table, was not confirmed from the DNA. TRBV7-5 is listed as a pseudogene. The CDR3 is made up of 18 amino acids. CDR3 bases: TGTGCCAGAAGCTTAGCCTACACTAGATTGCCCTCTGAAGAGACCCAGTACTTC. Protein product: CARSLAYTRLPSEETQYF.

The V gene is TRBV15, the J gene TRBJ1-2; D not resolved. V was cut by 0 bases and J by 6 bases, with 17 bases left in between. CDR3 length: 16 amino acids. Germline V gene data show CDR1 as LNHNV and CDR2 as YYDKDF (reference sequence). CDR3 nucleotides: TGTGCCACCAGCAGAGATTATTCGGCAGGTGACGATGGCTACACCTTC. This sequence encodes CATSRDYSAGDDGYTF.

This chain uses TRBV21-1 with TRBJ1-1; the table's D call, TRBD1, has no DNA check behind it. TRBV21-1 corresponds to a pseudogene. The CDR3 is made up of 17 amino acids. The CDR3 protein is CASSTPTGGEHATEAFF. The CDR3 DNA follows: TGTGCCAGCAGCACCCCGACAGGGGGGGAACACGCCACTGAAGCTTTCTTT.

The chain couples TRBV15 to TRBJ2-6; no reliable D call. Germline lookup yields CDR1 LNHNV and CDR2 YYDKDF (reference sequence). CDR3 size: 15 residues. Trimming took off 0 bases at V and 0 bases at J, with 3 bases between the two ends. CDR3 sequence: CATSRDLSGANVLTF. CDR3 bases: TGTGCCACCAGCAGAGATCTCTCTGGGGCCAACGTCCTGACTTTC.

The chain uses TRBV5-1 and TRBJ2-3; 11 bases fit TRBD1. This CDR3 has 15 residues. CDR1 and CDR2 (germline): SGHRS, YFSETQ. Germline trimming cut 5 bases from V and 2 bases from J; bases unmatched to any gene: 4. Here the CDR3 reads CASRAGQGDTDTQYF. The CDR3 DNA is TGCGCCAGCAGAGCGGGACAGGGGGACACAGATACGCAGTATTTT.

The CDR3 DNA reads as TGCGCCAGCAGCACCGTGTACAGGGATAACACTGAAGCTTTCTTT. Amino acid sequence: CASSTVYRDNTEAFF. The V and J genes are TRBV5-1 and TRBJ1-1; D perhaps matches TRBD1 (6 bases). Trimming stripped 4 bases from V and 2 bases from J, with 15 bases between. Germline CDR1 reads SGHRS; CDR2 reads YFSETQ. The CDR3 covers 15 residues. The whole variable domain, filled in from reference TRBV5-1 and TRBJ1-1, reads KAGVTQTPRYLIKTRGQQVTLSCSPISGHRSVSWYQQTPGQGLQFLFEYFSETQRNKGNFPGRFSGRQFSNSRSEMNVSTLELGDSALYLCASSTVYRDNTEAFFGQGTRLTVV.

J is TRBJ2-5 and V is TRBV4-2; a possible D gene is TRBD1 (5 bases). TRBJ2-7 matches the DNA end more closely, so the J call is doubtful. Germline values: CDR1 LGHNA, CDR2 YNFKEQ. This CDR3 is 14 amino acids long. The CDR3 region is CASSQVDRHYEQYF. Written as DNA, the CDR3 is TGTGCCAGCAGCCAGGTAGACAGACACTACGAGCAGTACTTC.

The chain employs TRBV6-5 and TRBJ1-6, with 11 bases lining up with TRBD1. Germline assignment: CDR1 MNHEY and CDR2 SVGAGI. J lost 6 bases, V lost 4 bases, and 5 bases had no gene match. This CDR3 comprises 16 residues. In DNA form, the CDR3 reads TGTGCCAGCAGTTTCGGGACAGGGGGAGCTAATTCACCCCTCCACTTT. Its protein product is CASSFGTGGANSPLHF.

The chain employs TRBV5-1 and TRBJ2-1; 11 bases are a match to TRBD1. Germline values: CDR1 SGHRS, CDR2 YFSETQ. The CDR3 runs 15 residues. The trim removed 4 bases at V and 8 bases at J, leaving 8 bases unmatched. CDR3 sequence (DNA): TGCGCCAGCAGCCTCGGACAGGGGGCTTTCTATGAGCAGTTCTTC. Protein product: CASSLGQGAFYEQFF. The full variable domain, with the rest looked up from reference TRBV5-1 and TRBJ2-1, is KAGVTQTPRYLIKTRGQQVTLSCSPISGHRSVSWYQQTPGQGLQFLFEYFSETQRNKGNFPGRFSGRQFSNSRSEMNVSTLELGDSALYLCASSLGQGAFYEQFFGPGTRLTVL.

This chain connects TRBV1 to TRBJ2-2; TRBD2 reflects the table's D call only, with no check against the DNA. TRBV1 is a pseudogene locus. CDR3 length equals 18 residues. CDR3 DNA sequence: TGCACCAGCAGCCAAGATCCCGTGCGGGGGGGTGTCACCGGGGAGCTGTTTTTT. Encoded protein: CTSSQDPVRGGVTGELFF.

The chain joins TRBV19 to TRBJ2-7; tentative D call: TRBD2 (6 bases). This CDR3 has 13 residues. V lost 2 bases and J 7 bases, leaving 12 bases between the germline ends. The germline CDR1 and CDR2 sequences are LNHDA and SQIVND (reference sequence). CDR3 loop: CASSIFRGGEQYF. DNA for the CDR3: TGTGCCAGTAGTATATTTAGGGGAGGAGAGCAGTACTTC.

CDR3 protein: CATMDRDITNEKLFF. The CDR3 DNA sequence: TGTGCCACCATGGACAGGGATATAACTAATGAAAAACTGTTTTTT. The chain combines TRBV28 with TRBJ1-4; 8 positions agree with TRBD1. With V trimmed by 10 bases and J by 1 base, 8 bases remained unmatched. Germline loops: CDR1 MDHEN, CDR2 SYDVKM. The CDR3 totals 15 residues. The variable domain in full, with the rest retrieved from reference TRBV28 and TRBJ1-4, is DVKVTQSSRYLVKRTGEKVFLECVQDMDHENMFWYRQDPGLGLRLIYFSYDVKMKEKGDIPEGYSVSREKKERFSLILESASTNQTSMYLCATMDRDITNEKLFFGSGTQLSVL.

This clone was seen many times. The genes are TRBV5-1 and TRBJ1-1; 10 nucleotides align to TRBD1. With 3 bases clipped from V and 0 bases from J, the junction kept 8 bases outside the gene matches. The CDR3 spans 17 residues. CDR1 is SGHRS and CDR2 is YFSETQ in the germline V gene. CDR3 residues: CASSWGTGVGMNTEAFF. CDR3 nucleotides: TGCGCCAGCAGCTGGGGGACAGGGGTGGGCATGAACACTGAAGCTTTCTTT.